This entry features one T cell receptor (beta chain) sequence. A few counts support this clonotype. There is no known antigen for this receptor. Per-base quality was not reported, and no clone a single base away is much larger than it. These data are taken from a study of T cells after yellow fever vaccination (dated by TCRdb to about 2019). Notes on the research overall: Libraries from fractions with low cell numbers were prepared with the SMART-Seq v4 Ultra Low Input RNA kit. To follow T-cell clones before and after both primary and booster YFV17D yellow fever vaccination, bulk TCR alpha and beta repertoires underwent longitudinal sequencing. The cohort comprised two healthy male donors, one aged 18 to 29 and one aged 30 to 40 years. Bulk PBMC replicates and cell subsets were isolated from blood drawn at multiple timepoints before and after both primary and secondary immunization. The investigation overall reported the following: The study included only two donors, which limits how far the findings can be generalized. Compared with the primary T-cell response, the secondary T-cell response was weaker but faster, peaking on day 5 rather than day 15. A small share of clonotypes was detected in both CD4 and CD8 compartments, with the overlap likely arising from convergent recombination. Computational filtering was required because FACS-sorted repertoires could contain abundant contaminating clonotypes from the bulk population. After the booster, most clones that had expanded after primary vaccination were detected again (around 97% of CD4 and 88% of CD8), suggesting broad maintenance of memory.

Via the germline V gene (reference sequence), CDR1 is DFQATT and CDR2 SNEGSKA. The CDR3, from cysteine to phenylalanine, totals 13 residues. This entry keeps only the CDR3 DNA: 39 bases, framed from base 1. Trimming takes 3 bases from V and 2 bases from J, and the germline ends sit 8 bases apart. TCR cDNA was made using 5'RACE template switching, a step that added a universal primer site and unique molecular identifiers. Priming for cDNA synthesis came from both the TCR alpha and TCR beta constant segments. Two PCR steps were used to amplify libraries, with sample barcodes and sequencing adapters being added in the second step. Libraries were sequenced on Illumina HiSeq 2500 (2x100 bp) or NovaSeq (2x150 bp). Per the authors' processing: Reads were demultiplexed and collapsed into UMI consensus sequences with MIGEC, and V(D)J alignment was performed with MiXCR. Using edgeR on replicate PBMC samples, clonotypes were called vaccine-responding if FDR was below 0.01 and the log2 fold change was above 5 up to day 15. CD4 or CD8 identity was assigned to each bulk clonotype according to whether the clonotype was present at higher abundance in the sequenced CD4 repertoire or the sequenced CD8 repertoire. TCRdb reprocessing: public reads trimmed at Q25 with fastp, clones called with MiXCR, in-frame beta chains kept. When rows share a CDR3 protein, they turn into one entry using the most common DNA and genes. Here the V and J calls rest on TCRdb's processing, not on the authors' analysis. This sample holds 500,000 to 650,000 distinct CDR3 sequences; roughly 12% were observed only once. Of the sample, over 12% falls within the top ten clones.

In the paper's terms, the treatment or condition label means: live attenuated yellow fever vaccine strain. At each blood-draw timepoint, two biological replicates of bulk PBMCs were collected. A standard Ficoll-Paque protocol was used to isolate PBMCs from peripheral blood. TriZol was used to extract RNA from bulk PBMCs, CD4 and CD8 fractions, and dextramer-positive and dextramer-negative fractions. The sample consisted of PBMCs, taken on the day of the yellow fever booster vaccination. This chain joins TRBV20-1 to TRBJ2-1; the D region possibly corresponds to TRBD2 (5 bases align). This sequence was found in a man aged 25-45 years who received the YFV17D yellow fever vaccine. This receptor has the CDR3 CSASGDAYNEQFF. The DNA sequence is given as TGCAGTGCTAGCGGGGATGCCTACAATGAGCAGTTCTTC.